Listed here are 7 T cell receptor beta chains from one sample, sequenced in a study of beta chain features in type 1 diabetes. Sequencing targeted expressed TCRB transcripts, as all isolated RNA had been reverse transcribed. Produced via immunoSEQ multiplex PCR; TCRdb's table is partial and in-frame only. This sample carries 450,000 or so clones, 11% of them seen once, and the ten largest clones take roughly 0.046%. The source material was naive CD4+ T cells from blood. These receptors were collected from a woman in her late teens or twenties in good health.

This clone was seen a few times. The rearrangement links TRBV19 to TRBJ2-1, with D possibly being TRBD1 (6 bases). V lost 7 bases, J lost 6 bases, and 10 bases lay in between. The CDR3 has 12 amino acids. The germline V gene encodes CDR1 LNHDA and CDR2 SQIVND (reference sequence). The CDR3 DNA reads as TGTGCCAGTATGGACAGAATCAATGAGCAGTTCTTC. Translation: CASMDRINEQFF.

The chain recombines TRBV7-9 with TRBJ2-1, with D unclear. Trimming pared 2 bases from V and 6 bases from J, leaving 11 bases between. The germline gives CDR1 SEHNR, CDR2 FQNEAQ (reference sequence). CDR3 size: 14 residues. The CDR3, as DNA: TGTGCCAGCAGCTTAACAAGGGTGATCAATGAGCAGTTCTTC. It codes for CASSLTRVINEQFF. Together with reference TRBV7-9 and TRBJ2-1, the CDR3 gives the full variable domain: DTGVSQNPRHKITKRGQNVTFRCDPISEHNRLYWYRQTLGQGPEFLTYFQNEAQLEKSRLLSDRFSAERPKGSFSTLEIQRTEQGDSAMYLCASSLTRVINEQFFGPGTRLTVL.

This clone was counted once. Written as DNA, the CDR3 is TGTGCCAGCAGCTTAAAAAGGGAGGTTCTTCTGGGCACAGATACGCAGTATTTT. It translates to CASSLKREVLLGTDTQYF. The chain joins TRBV7-9 to TRBJ2-3; a weak D match, TRBD2 (6 bases). The CDR3 loop spans 18 amino acids. CDR1 and CDR2 from the germline V gene are SEHNR and FQNEAQ (reference sequence). Trimming stripped 2 bases from V and 1 base from J, with 19 bases between. Full variable domain (rest looked up from reference TRBV7-9 and TRBJ2-3): DTGVSQNPRHKITKRGQNVTFRCDPISEHNRLYWYRQTLGQGPEFLTYFQNEAQLEKSRLLSDRFSAERPKGSFSTLEIQRTEQGDSAMYLCASSLKREVLLGTDTQYFGPGTRLTVL.

In its sample, this clone was seen once. This chain uses TRBV18 with TRBJ2-5; D remains ambiguous. Germline V gene sequence: CDR1 KGHSH, CDR2 LQKENI. V lost 2 bases to trimming and J lost 3 bases, with 10 bases between them. CDR3 length: 14 residues. The CDR3 is CASSPSARKETQYF. CDR3 nucleotide sequence: TGTGCCAGCTCACCATCAGCGCGCAAAGAGACCCAGTACTTC.

The gene calls are TRBV7-9 and TRBJ1-5; D is possibly TRBD1 (5 bases). V lost 5 bases and J lost 7, with 12 bases in between. The germline gives CDR1 SEHNR, CDR2 FQNEAQ (reference sequence). This CDR3 has 13 residues. This CDR3 reads CASSPVKGQPQHF. The CDR3 DNA is TGTGCCAGCAGCCCGGTCAAGGGGCAGCCCCAGCATTTT.

This CDR3 is CASSWDRVETQYF. The CDR3 nucleotides are TGTGCCAGCAGCTGGGACAGGGTGGAGACCCAGTACTTC. The chain couples TRBV5-6 to TRBJ2-5; TRBD1 matches at 9 bases. Trimming cost V 3 bases and J 5 bases; bases outside gene matches: 2. The CDR3 sequence is 13 residues long. Germline V lookup: CDR1 SGHDT, CDR2 YYEEEE.

This clone was observed a few times. This chain links TRBV27 with TRBJ2-7, with D perhaps given as TRBD1 or TRBD2 (5 bases each). Trimming left V 6 bases short and J 3 bases short, with 24 bases between. The CDR3 is 17 residues long. In germline, CDR1 is MNHEY, CDR2 SMNVEV (reference sequence). CDR3 region: CASSKQDLDGEYYEQYF. For the CDR3, the DNA is TGTGCCAGCAGCAAACAGGACTTGGACGGTGAATACTACGAGCAGTACTTC.